This T cell receptor (beta chain) was observed in a study of T cells in Graves' hyperthyroidism and ophthalmopathy. A lack of ophthalmopathy progression within 18 months defined stable Graves' hyperthyroidism. Authors of the study amplified TCR beta CDR3 regions from RNA transcripts. A first-round RT-PCR of the TCR CDR3 used the HTBI primer set. MiXCR, applied by TCRdb to the multiplex PCR reads, yields one record per CDR3 protein. The data show approximately 420,000 distinct CDR3 sequences, under 15% seen once. This clonotype came up many times. The J segment lost 2 bases and the V segment lost 3 bases, leaving 12 bases of the junction unmatched. This CDR3 has 18 residues. CDR1 and CDR2 (germline): ENHRY, SYGVKD.

The receptor's source is a woman in her twenties or thirties with Graves' hyperthyroidism. Material for sequencing was blood. The chain carries TRBV10-3 and TRBJ2-1, with 8 positions matching TRBD1. CDR3 loop: CAISDSRTGLSTYNEQFF. CDR3 coding DNA: TGTGCCATCAGTGATTCCAGGACAGGGTTAAGCACCTACAATGAGCAGTTCTTC.